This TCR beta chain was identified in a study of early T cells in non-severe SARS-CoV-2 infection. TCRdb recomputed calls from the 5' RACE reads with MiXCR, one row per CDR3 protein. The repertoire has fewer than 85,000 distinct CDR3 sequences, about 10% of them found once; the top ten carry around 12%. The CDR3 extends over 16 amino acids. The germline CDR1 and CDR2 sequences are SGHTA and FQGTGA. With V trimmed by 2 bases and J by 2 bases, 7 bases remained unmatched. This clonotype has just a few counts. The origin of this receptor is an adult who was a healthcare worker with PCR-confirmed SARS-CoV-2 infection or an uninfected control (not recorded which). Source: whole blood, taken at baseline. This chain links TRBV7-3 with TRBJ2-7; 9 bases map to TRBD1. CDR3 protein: CASSLSWTGVTYEQYF. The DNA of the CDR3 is TGTGCCAGCAGCTTATCATGGACAGGGGTCACCTACGAGCAGTACTTC.